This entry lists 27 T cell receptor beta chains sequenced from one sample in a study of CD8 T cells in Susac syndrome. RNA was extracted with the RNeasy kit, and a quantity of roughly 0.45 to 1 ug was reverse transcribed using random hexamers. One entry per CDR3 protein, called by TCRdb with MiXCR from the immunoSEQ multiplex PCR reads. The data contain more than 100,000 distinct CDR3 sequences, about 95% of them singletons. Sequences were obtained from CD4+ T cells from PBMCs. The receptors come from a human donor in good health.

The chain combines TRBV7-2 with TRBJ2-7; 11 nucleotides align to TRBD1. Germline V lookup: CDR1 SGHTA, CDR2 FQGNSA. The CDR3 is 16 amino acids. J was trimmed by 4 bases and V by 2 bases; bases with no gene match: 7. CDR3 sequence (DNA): TGTGCCAGCAGCTTAATGGGGACAGGGGGAGGTTACGAGCAGTACTTC. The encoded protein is CASSLMGTGGGYEQYF.

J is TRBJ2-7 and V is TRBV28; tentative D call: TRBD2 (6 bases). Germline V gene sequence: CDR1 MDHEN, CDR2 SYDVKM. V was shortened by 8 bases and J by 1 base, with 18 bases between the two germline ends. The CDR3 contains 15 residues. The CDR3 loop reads CASVGTGGTSYEQYF. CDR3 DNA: TGTGCCAGCGTGGGAACAGGAGGGACTTCCTACGAGCAGTACTTC.

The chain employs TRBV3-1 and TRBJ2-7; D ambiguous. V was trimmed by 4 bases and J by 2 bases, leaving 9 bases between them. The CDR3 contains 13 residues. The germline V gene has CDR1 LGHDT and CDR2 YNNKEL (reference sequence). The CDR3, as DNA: TGTGCCAGCAGCCCCAGCGATACCTACGAGCAGTACTTC. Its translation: CASSPSDTYEQYF.

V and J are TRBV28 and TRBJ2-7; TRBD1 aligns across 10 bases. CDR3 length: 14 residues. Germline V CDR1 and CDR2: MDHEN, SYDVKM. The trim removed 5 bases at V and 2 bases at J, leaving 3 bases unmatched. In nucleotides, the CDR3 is TGTGCCAGCAGTACGACAGGGGGCCCCTACGAGCAGTACTTC. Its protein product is CASSTTGGPYEQYF.

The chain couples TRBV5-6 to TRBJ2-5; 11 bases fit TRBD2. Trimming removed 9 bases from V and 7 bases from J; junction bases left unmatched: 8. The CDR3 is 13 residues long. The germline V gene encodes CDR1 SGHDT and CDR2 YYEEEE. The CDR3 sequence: CATKLAGVGTQYF. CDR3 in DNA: TGTGCCACCAAACTAGCGGGAGTTGGGACCCAGTACTTC.

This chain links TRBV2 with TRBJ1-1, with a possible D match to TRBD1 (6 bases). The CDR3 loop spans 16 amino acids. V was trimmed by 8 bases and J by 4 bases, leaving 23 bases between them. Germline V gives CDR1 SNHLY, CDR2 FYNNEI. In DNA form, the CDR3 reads TGTGCCAGCTTGTCAACAGGGATTATGAGAGGCACTGAAGCTTTCTTT. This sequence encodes CASLSTGIMRGTEAFF. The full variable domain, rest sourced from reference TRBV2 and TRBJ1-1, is EPEVTQTPSHQVTQMGQEVILRCVPISNHLYFYWYRQILGQKVEFLVSFYNNEISEKSEIFDDQFSVERPDGSNFTLKIRSTKLEDSAMYFCASLSTGIMRGTEAFFGQGTRLTVV.

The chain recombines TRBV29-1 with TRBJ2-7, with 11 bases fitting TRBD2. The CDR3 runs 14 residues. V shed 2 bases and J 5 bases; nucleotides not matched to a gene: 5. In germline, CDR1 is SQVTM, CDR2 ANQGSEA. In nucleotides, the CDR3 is TGCAGCGTTGAAACTAGCGGGAGAGGGAACGAGCAGTACTTC. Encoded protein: CSVETSGRGNEQYF.

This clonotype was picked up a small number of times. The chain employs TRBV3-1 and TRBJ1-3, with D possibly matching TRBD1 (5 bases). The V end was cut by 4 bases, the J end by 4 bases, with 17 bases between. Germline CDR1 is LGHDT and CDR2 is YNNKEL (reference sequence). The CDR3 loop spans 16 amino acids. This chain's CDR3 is CASSLGRGVGGNTIYF. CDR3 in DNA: TGTGCCAGCAGCCTTGGACGAGGGGTAGGAGGAAACACCATATATTTT.

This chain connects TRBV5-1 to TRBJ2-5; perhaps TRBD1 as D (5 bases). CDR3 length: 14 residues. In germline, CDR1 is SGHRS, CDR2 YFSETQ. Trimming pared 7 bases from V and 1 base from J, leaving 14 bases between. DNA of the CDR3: TGCGCCAGCGGCCACAGGAGCCTCCAAGAGACCCAGTACTTC. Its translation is CASGHRSLQETQYF.

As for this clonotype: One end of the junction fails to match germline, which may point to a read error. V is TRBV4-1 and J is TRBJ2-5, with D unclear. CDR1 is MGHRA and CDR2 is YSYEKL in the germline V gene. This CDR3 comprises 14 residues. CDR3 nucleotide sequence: TGCGCCAGCAGTCAAGCCGCTTTTGAGGAGACCCAGTACTTC. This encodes CASSQAAFEETQYF.

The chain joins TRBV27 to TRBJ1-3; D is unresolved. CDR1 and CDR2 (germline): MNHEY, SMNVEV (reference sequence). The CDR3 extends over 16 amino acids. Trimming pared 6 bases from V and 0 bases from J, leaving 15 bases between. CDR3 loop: CASSLRSPYSGNTIYF. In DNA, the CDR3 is TGTGCCAGCAGCCTCAGGTCCCCTTACTCTGGAAACACCATATATTTT.

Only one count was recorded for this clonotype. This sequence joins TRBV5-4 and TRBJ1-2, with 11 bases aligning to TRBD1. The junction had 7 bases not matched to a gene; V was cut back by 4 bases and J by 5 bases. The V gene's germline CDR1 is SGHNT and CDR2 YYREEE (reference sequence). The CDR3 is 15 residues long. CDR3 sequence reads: CASSTKDRGPYGYTF. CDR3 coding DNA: TGTGCCAGCAGCACAAAGGACAGGGGGCCATATGGCTACACCTTC.

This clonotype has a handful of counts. The CDR3 DNA sequence: TGTGCCAGCAGTCCCCAGGGATACGAGCAGTACTTC. Its translation is CASSPQGYEQYF. The chain joins TRBV12-3 or TRBV12-4 to TRBJ2-7; perhaps TRBD1 as D (5 bases). The CDR3 covers 12 residues. V was shortened by 5 bases and J by 4 bases, with 9 bases between the two germline ends.

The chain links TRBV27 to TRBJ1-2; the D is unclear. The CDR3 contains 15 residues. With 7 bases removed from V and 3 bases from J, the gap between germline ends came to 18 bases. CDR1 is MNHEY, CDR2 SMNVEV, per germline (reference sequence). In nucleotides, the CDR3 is TGTGCCAGCACTCAATCGGGGTTCGACTACTATGGCTACACCTTC. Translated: CASTQSGFDYYGYTF.

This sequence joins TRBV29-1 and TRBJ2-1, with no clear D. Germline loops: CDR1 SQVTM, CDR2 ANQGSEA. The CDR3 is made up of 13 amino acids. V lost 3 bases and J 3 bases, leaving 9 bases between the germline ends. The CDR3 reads CSVDRQRYNEQFF. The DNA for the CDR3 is TGCAGCGTTGATCGGCAGCGCTACAATGAGCAGTTCTTC.

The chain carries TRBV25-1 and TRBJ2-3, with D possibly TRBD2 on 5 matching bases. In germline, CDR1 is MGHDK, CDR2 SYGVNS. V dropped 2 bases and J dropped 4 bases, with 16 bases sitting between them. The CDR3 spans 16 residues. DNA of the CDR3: TGTGCCAGCAGTGAAGGTAGTGGGAGTCGCGCAGATACGCAGTATTTT. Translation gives CASSEGSGSRADTQYF.

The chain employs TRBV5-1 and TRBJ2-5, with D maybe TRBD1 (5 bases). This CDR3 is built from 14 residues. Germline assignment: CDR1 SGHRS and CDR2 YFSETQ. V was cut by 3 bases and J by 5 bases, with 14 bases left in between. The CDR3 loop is CASSSPGAEETQYF. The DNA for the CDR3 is TGCGCCAGCAGCTCACCTGGGGCAGAGGAGACCCAGTACTTC. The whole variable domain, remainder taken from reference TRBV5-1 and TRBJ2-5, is KAGVTQTPRYLIKTRGQQVTLSCSPISGHRSVSWYQQTPGQGLQFLFEYFSETQRNKGNFPGRFSGRQFSNSRSEMNVSTLELGDSALYLCASSSPGAEETQYFGPGTRLLVL.

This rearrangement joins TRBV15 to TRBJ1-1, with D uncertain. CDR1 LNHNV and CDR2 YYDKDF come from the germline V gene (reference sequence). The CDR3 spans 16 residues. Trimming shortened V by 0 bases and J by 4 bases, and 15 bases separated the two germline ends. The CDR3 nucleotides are TGTGCCACCAGCAGAGATATAGGCTTCCCGGGCACTGAAGCTTTCTTT. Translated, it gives CATSRDIGFPGTEAFF.

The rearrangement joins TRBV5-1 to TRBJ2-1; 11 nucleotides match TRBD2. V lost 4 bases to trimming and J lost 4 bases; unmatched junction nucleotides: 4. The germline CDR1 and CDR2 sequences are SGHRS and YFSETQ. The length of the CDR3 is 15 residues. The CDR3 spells CASSVTSGKYNEQFF. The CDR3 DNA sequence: TGCGCCAGCAGCGTGACTAGCGGGAAATACAATGAGCAGTTCTTC.

CDR3 DNA sequence: TGCAGCGCAGGACTAAGGGGCGCTGGGGCCAACGTCCTGACTTTC. It encodes CSAGLRGAGANVLTF. The chain uses TRBV29-1 and TRBJ2-6; D is perhaps TRBD2 (6 bases). The germline gives CDR1 SQVTM, CDR2 ANQGSEA. This CDR3 is 15 amino acids long. Trimming removed 7 bases from V and 2 bases from J, with 15 bases in between.

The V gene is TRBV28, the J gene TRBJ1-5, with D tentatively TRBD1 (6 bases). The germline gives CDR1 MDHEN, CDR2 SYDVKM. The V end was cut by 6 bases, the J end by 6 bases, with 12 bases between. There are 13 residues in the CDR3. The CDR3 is CASRRTGTQPQHF. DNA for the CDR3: TGTGCCAGCAGGCGAACAGGGACTCAGCCCCAGCATTTT.

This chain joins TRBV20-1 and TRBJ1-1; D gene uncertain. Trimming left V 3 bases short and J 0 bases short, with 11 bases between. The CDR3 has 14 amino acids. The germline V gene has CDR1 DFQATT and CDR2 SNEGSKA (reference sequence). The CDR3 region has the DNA TGCAGTGCTAGTGAGGGAAACATGAACACTGAAGCTTTCTTT. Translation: CSASEGNMNTEAFF.

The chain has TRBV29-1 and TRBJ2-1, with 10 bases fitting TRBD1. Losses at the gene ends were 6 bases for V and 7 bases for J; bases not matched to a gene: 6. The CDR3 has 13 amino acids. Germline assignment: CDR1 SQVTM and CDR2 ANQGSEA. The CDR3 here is CSVVPGQGNEQFF. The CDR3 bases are TGCAGCGTCGTCCCGGGACAGGGGAATGAGCAGTTCTTC.

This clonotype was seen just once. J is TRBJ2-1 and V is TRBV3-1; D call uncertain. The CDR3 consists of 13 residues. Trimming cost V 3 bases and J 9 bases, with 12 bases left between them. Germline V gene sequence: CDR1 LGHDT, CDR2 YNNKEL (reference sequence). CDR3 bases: TGTGCCAGCAGCCAGCCCCCGATCGGTGAGCAGTTCTTC. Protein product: CASSQPPIGEQFF.

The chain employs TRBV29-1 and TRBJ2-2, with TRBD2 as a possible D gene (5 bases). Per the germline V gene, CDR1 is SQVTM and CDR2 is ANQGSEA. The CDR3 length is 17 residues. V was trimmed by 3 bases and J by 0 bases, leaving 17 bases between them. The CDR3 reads CSVEIIGVMANTGELFF. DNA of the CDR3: TGCAGCGTTGAGATTATCGGGGTTATGGCGAACACCGGGGAGCTGTTTTTT.

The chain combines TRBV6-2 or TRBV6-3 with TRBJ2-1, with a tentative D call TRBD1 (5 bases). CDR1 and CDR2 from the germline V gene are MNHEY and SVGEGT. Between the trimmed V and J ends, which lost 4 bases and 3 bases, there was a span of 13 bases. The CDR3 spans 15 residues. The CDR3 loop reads CASSSQGRDYNEQFF. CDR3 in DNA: TGTGCCAGCAGTTCCCAGGGTAGGGACTACAATGAGCAGTTCTTC.

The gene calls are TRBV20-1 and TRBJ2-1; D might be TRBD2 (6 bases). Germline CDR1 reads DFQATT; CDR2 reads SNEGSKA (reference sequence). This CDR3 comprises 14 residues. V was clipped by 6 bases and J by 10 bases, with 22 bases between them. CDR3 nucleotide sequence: TGCAGTGCCCACCCAGGAGGGAGGCCCCCCGAGCAGTTCTTC. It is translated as CSAHPGGRPPEQFF.